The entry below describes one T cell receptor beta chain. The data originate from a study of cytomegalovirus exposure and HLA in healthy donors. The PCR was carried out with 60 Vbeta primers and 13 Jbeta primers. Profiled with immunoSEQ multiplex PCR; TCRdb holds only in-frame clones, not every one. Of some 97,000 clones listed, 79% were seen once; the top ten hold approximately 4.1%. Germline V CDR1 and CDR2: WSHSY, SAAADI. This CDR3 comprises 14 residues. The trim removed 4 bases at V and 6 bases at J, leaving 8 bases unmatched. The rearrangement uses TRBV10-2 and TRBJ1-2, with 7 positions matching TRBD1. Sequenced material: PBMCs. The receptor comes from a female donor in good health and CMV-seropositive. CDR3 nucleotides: TGCGCCAGCAGTGGCCCGCTGACAGGGAATGGCTACACCTTC. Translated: CASSGPLTGNGYTF.